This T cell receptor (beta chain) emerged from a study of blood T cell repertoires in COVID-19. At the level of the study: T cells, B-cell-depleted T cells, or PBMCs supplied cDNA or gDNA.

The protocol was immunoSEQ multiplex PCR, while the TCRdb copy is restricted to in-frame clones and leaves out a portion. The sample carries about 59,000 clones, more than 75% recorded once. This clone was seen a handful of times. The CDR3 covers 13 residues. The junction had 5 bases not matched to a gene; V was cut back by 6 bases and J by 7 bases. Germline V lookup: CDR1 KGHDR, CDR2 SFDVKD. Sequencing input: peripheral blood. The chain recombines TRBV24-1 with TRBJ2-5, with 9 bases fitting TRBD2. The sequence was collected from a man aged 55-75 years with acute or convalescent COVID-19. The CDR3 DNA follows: TGTGCCACCAGTCTCGCGGGAGGGACGACCCAGTACTTC. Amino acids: CATSLAGGTTQYF.